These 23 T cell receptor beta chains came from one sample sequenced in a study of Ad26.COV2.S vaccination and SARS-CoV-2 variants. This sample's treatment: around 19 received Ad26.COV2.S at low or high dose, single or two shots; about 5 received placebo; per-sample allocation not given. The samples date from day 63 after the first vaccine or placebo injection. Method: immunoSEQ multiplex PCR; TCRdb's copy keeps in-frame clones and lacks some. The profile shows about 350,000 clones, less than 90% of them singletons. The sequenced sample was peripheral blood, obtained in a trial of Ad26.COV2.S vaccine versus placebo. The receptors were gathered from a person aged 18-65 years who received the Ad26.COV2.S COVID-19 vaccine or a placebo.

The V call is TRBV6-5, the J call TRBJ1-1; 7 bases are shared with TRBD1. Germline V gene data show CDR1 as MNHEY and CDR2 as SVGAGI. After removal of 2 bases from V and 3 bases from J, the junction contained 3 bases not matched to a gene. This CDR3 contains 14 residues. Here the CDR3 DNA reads TGTGCCAGCAGTTACAGACAGGGCTACACTGAAGCTTTCTTT. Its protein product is CASSYRQGYTEAFF.

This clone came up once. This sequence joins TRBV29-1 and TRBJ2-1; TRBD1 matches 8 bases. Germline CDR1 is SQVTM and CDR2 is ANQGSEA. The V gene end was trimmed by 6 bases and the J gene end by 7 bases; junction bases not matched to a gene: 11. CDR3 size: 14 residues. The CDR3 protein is CSVHYRDRSNEQFF. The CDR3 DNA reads TGCAGCGTACACTACCGGGACAGGAGTAATGAGCAGTTCTTC.

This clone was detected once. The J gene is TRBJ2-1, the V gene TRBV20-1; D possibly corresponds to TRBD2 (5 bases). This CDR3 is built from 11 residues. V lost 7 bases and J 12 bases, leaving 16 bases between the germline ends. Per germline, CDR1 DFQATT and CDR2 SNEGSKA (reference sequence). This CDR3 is CSERDLGMQFF. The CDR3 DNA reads TGCAGTGAGAGGGATCTTGGGATGCAGTTCTTC.

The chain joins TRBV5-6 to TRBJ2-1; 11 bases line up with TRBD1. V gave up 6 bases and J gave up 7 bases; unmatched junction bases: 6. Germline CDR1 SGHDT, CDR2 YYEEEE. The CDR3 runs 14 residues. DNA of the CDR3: TGTGCCAGCACCCTCGGACAGGGGGCGAATGAGCAGTTCTTC. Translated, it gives CASTLGQGANEQFF.

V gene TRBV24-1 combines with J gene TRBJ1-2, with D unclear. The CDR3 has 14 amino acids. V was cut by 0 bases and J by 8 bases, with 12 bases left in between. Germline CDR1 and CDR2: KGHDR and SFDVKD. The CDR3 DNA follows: TGTGCCACCAGTGATTTGGGGCATATGTCGGGCTACACCTTC. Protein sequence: CATSDLGHMSGYTF.

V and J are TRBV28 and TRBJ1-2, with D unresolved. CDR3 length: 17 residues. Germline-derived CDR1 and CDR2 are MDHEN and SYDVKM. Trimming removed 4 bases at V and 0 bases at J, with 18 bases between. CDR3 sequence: CASSSSGVRGTNYGYTF. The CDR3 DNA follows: TGTGCCAGCAGTTCAAGTGGGGTAAGAGGGACTAACTATGGCTACACCTTC.

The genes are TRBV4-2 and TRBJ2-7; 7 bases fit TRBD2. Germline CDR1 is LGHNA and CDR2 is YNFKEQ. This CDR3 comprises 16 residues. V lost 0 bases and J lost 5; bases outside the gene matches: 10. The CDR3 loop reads CASSQEGGPGRDEQYF. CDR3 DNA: TGTGCCAGCAGCCAAGAGGGAGGGCCCGGCCGGGACGAGCAGTACTTC.

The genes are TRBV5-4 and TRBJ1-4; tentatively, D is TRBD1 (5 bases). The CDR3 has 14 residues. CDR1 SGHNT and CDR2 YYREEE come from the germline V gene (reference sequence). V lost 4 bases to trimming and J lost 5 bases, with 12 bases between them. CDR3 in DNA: TGTGCCAGCAGCCGGGGACCTCCAAATGAAAAACTGTTTTTT. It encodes CASSRGPPNEKLFF.

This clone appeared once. CDR3 DNA sequence: TGTGCCAGCAGTTCTACAACAGGGGGACCTTATGGCTACACCTTC. Its protein is CASSSTTGGPYGYTF. This chain links TRBV28 with TRBJ1-2, with 8 bases identical to TRBD1. The CDR3 is 15 amino acids. The ends lost 4 bases at V and 5 bases at J; junction bases unmatched: 9. In germline, CDR1 is MDHEN, CDR2 SYDVKM.

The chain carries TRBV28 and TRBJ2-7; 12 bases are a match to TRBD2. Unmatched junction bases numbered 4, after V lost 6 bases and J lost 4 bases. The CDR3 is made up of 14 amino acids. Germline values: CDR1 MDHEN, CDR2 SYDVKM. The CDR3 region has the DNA TGTGCCAGCAGGCGACTAGCGGGGGTTTACGAGCAGTACTTC. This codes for CASRRLAGVYEQYF.

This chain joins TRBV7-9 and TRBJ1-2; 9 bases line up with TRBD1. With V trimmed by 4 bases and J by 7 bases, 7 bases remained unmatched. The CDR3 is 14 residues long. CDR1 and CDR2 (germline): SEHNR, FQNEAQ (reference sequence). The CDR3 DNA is TGTGCCAGCAGCTGGGAACAGGGGGCTCGTGGCTACACCTTC. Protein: CASSWEQGARGYTF.

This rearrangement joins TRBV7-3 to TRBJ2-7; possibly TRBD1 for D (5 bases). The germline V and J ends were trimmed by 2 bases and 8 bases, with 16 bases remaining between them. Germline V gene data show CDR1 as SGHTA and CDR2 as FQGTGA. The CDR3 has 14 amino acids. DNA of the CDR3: TGTGCCAGCAGCTTAGGCGCAGGGTCCCGCAAGCAGTACTTC. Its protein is CASSLGAGSRKQYF.

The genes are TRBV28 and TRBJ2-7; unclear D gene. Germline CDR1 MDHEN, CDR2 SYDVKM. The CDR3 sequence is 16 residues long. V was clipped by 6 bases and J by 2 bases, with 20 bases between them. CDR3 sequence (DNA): TGTGCCAGCAGCTTCCCTGGGTTTGACGGAACCTACGAGCAGTACTTC. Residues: CASSFPGFDGTYEQYF.

The CDR3 DNA sequence: TGTGCCAGAGCCGTGCTAGGGACGGTAAATTCACCCCTCCACTTT. This encodes CARAVLGTVNSPLHF. The chain employs TRBV7-5 and TRBJ1-6. TRBV7-5 is described as a pseudogene. The length of the CDR3 is 15 residues.

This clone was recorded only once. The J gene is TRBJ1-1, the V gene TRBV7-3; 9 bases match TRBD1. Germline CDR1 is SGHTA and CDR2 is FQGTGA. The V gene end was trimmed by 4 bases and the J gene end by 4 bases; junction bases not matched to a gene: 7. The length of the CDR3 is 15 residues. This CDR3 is CASSSGQGDGTEAFF. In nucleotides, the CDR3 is TGTGCCAGCAGCTCGGGACAGGGAGACGGCACTGAAGCTTTCTTT.

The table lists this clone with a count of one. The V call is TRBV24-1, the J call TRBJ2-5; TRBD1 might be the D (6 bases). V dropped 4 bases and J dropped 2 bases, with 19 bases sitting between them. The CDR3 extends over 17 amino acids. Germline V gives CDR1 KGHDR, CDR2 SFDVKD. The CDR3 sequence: CATSDPSGTYIQETQYF. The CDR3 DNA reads TGTGCCACCAGTGACCCGTCCGGGACATACATTCAAGAGACCCAGTACTTC.

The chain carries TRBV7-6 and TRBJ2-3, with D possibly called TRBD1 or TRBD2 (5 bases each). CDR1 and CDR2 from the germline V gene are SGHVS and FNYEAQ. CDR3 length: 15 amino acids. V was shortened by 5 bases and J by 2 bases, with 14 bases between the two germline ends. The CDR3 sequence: CASSTSWDLTDTQYF. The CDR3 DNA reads TGTGCCAGCAGCACGAGTTGGGACCTCACAGATACGCAGTATTTT.

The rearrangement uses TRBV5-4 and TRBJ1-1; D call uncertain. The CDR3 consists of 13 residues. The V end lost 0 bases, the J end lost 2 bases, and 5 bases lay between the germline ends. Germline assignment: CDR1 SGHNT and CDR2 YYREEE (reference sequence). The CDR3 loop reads CASSLAGNTEAFF. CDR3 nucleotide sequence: TGTGCCAGCAGCTTGGCCGGAAACACTGAAGCTTTCTTT.

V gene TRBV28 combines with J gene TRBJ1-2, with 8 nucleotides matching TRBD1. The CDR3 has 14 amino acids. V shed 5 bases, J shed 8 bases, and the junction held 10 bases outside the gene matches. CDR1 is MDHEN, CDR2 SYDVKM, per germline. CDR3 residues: CASSPLTGVGGYTF. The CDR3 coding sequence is TGTGCCAGCAGTCCCCTGACAGGGGTCGGCGGCTACACCTTC.

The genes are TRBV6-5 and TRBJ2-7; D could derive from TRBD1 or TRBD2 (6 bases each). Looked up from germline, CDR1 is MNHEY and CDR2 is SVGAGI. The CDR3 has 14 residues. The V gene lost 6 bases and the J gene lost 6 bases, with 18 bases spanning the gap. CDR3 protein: CASRQGSGGGEQYF. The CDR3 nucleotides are TGTGCCAGCAGGCAGGGGTCCGGGGGCGGCGAGCAGTACTTC.

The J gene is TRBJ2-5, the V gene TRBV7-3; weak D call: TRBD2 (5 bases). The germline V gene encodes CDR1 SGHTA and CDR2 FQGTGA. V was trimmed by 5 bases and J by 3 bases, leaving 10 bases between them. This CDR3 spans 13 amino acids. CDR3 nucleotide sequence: TGTGCCAGCAGCGAGGACGGGGAAGAGACCCAGTACTTC. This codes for CASSEDGEETQYF.

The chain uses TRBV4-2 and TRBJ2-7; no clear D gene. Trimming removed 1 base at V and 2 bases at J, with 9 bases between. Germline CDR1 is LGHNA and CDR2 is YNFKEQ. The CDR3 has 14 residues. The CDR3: CASSQGGRTYEQYF. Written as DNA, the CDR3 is TGTGCCAGCAGCCAAGGAGGCAGAACCTACGAGCAGTACTTC.

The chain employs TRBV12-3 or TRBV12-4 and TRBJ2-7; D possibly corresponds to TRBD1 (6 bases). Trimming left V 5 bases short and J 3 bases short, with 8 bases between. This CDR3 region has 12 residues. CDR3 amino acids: CASSQGIYEQYF. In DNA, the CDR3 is TGTGCCAGCAGTCAGGGGATCTACGAGCAGTACTTC.